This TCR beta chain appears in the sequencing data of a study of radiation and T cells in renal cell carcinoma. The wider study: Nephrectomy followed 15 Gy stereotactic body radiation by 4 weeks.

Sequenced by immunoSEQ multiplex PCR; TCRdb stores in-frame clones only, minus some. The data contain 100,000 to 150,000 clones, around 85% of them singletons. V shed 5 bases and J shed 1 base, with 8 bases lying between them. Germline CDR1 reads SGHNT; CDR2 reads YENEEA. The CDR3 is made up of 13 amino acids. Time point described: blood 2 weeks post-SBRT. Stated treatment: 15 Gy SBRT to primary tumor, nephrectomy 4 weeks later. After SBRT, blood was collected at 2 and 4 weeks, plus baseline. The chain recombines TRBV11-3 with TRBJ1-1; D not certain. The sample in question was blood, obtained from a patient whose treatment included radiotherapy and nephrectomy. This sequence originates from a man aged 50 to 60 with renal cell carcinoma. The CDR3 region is CASSPSGNTEAFF. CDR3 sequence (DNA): TGTGCCAGCAGCCCTAGTGGGAACACTGAAGCTTTCTTT.